The 31 T cell receptor beta chains in this list originate from one sample, sequenced in a study of a mutant IDH1 vaccine in newly diagnosed glioma (dated by TCRdb to the early 2020s). Libraries were constructed by the immunoSEQ multiplex PCR assay. TCRdb re-hosts the immuneACCESS table, in-frame sequences only. Its copies lack some clones; in the studies checked, an unresolved V gene accounts for under half of them, and the cause for the rest is not known. Recorded for this sample are about 98,000 clones; about 87% of them occurred a single time. Roughly 0.6% of the sample belongs to the ten largest clones. What the time point label conveys for this sample: baseline, week 1 (first vaccination visit). The treatment or condition label, as the study defines it: pre-vaccination baseline after standard-of-care therapy. The specimen was PBMCs, collected from a glioma patient treated with radiotherapy, temozolomide or both. These receptors were collected from a woman in her forties or fifties with glioma.

The gene calls are TRBV6-5 and TRBJ1-6; TRBD1 matches at 7 bases. The germline gives CDR1 MNHEY, CDR2 SVGAGI. CDR3 length: 12 residues. V trimming: 7 bases; J trimming: 12 bases; junction bases outside the gene matches: 6. The CDR3, as DNA: TGTGCCAGCACCTACAGGGGAGGACCCCTCCACTTT. Protein sequence: CASTYRGGPLHF.

As DNA, the CDR3 is TGCGCCAGCAGTGAAGGGACTAGCGGGAGATGGAGCTCCTACGAGCAGTACTTC. Translating gives CASSEGTSGRWSSYEQYF. The chain is built from TRBV10-1 and TRBJ2-7, with 14 bases matching TRBD2. The CDR3 spans 18 residues. Germline trimming cut 3 bases from V and 0 bases from J; bases unmatched to any gene: 7. The germline gives CDR1 WNHNN, CDR2 SYGVQD (reference sequence).

This clone was recorded only once. The chain couples TRBV7-3 to TRBJ2-7; 8 bases line up with TRBD2. Germline CDR1 and CDR2: SGHTA and FQGTGA. The length of the CDR3 is 13 residues. J lost 5 bases, V lost 5 bases, and 5 bases had no gene match. CDR3 residues: CASSPGTRHEQYF. The CDR3 DNA reads TGTGCCAGCAGCCCGGGGACTAGGCACGAGCAGTACTTC.

The rearrangement joins TRBV5-1 to TRBJ1-1; 8 positions match TRBD1. The CDR3 has 14 residues. CDR1 is SGHRS, CDR2 YFSETQ, per germline. V was pared by 3 bases and J by 4 bases, with 5 bases of the junction left unmatched. The CDR3 DNA sequence: TGCGCCAGCAGCTGGGGGACAGGCCGCACTGAAGCTTTCTTT. It encodes CASSWGTGRTEAFF.

V and J are TRBV4-1 and TRBJ1-2; D perhaps matches TRBD1 (5 bases). CDR1 and CDR2 (germline): MGHRA, YSYEKL. The CDR3 sequence is 13 residues long. Deletions cut 0 bases from V and 7 bases from J, with 9 bases between. CDR3: CASSQDGDFGYTF. The CDR3 DNA sequence: TGCGCCAGCAGCCAAGATGGGGACTTTGGCTACACCTTC.

The V and J genes are TRBV2 and TRBJ1-1; possibly TRBD1 for D (5 bases). CDR1 and CDR2 (germline): SNHLY, FYNNEI. V lost 5 bases and J lost 7, with 20 bases in between. The CDR3 consists of 15 residues. DNA for the CDR3: TGTGCCAGCAGTTTACAGGCTGCGGTCTCGGTTGAAGCTTTCTTT. This encodes CASSLQAAVSVEAFF.

The chain joins TRBV9 to TRBJ2-2; D unresolved. Deletions cut 2 bases from V and 2 bases from J, with 7 bases between. Per the germline V gene, CDR1 is SGDLS and CDR2 is YYNGEE. This CDR3 is built from 14 residues. CDR3 protein: CASSVYSNTGELFF. The CDR3 nucleotides are TGTGCCAGCAGCGTGTATTCAAACACCGGGGAGCTGTTTTTT.

The chain employs TRBV5-1 and TRBJ1-1, with D unclear. The CDR3 runs to 15 residues. In germline, CDR1 is SGHRS, CDR2 YFSETQ. The V end was cut by 0 bases, the J end by 2 bases, with 11 bases between. In nucleotides, the CDR3 is TGCGCCAGCAGCTTGGTAGAAGCTGGAAACACTGAAGCTTTCTTT. This encodes CASSLVEAGNTEAFF.

The V gene is TRBV7-9, the J gene TRBJ1-4; D is unclear. Germline V gene sequence: CDR1 SEHNR, CDR2 FQNEAQ (reference sequence). The CDR3 length is 14 residues. V was pared by 5 bases and J by 2 bases, with 9 bases between. The DNA of the CDR3 is TGTGCCAGCAGCCCTCATAGGACTAATGAAAAACTGTTTTTT. Protein sequence: CASSPHRTNEKLFF.

The rearrangement uses TRBV6-5 and TRBJ1-2; the match to TRBD1 covers 8 bases. The CDR3 loop spans 14 amino acids. With 6 bases clipped from V and 4 bases from J, the junction kept 7 bases outside the gene matches. CDR1 is MNHEY, CDR2 SVGAGI, per germline. The CDR3 reads CASSLTGGGYGYTF. CDR3 nucleotide sequence: TGTGCCAGCAGCCTTACAGGGGGAGGCTATGGCTACACCTTC.

This clone was detected a few times. The chain joins TRBV2 to TRBJ2-7; D call uncertain. Germline V lookup: CDR1 SNHLY, CDR2 FYNNEI. CDR3 length: 11 amino acids. Trimming took 6 bases from V and 3 from J, leaving 6 bases between them. In nucleotides, the CDR3 is TGTGCCAGCAGCTCCCACTACGAGCAGTACTTC. This encodes CASSSHYEQYF.

The rearrangement joins TRBV2 to TRBJ2-6, with TRBD1 matching 7 bases. Germline trimming cut 11 bases from V and 2 bases from J; bases unmatched to any gene: 12. Per the germline V gene, CDR1 is SNHLY and CDR2 is FYNNEI. The CDR3 runs to 16 residues. This CDR3 is CAFYRGPRTGANVLTF. DNA for the CDR3: TGTGCCTTTTACAGGGGACCCCGCACTGGGGCCAACGTCCTGACTTTC.

V is TRBV19 and J is TRBJ2-2, with 12 bases matching TRBD2. This CDR3 region has 16 residues. The germline V gene encodes CDR1 LNHDA and CDR2 SQIVND (reference sequence). V was pared by 3 bases and J by 4 bases, with 3 bases of the junction left unmatched. CDR3 in amino acids: CASSMTSGRITGELFF. CDR3 nucleotide sequence: TGTGCCAGTAGTATGACTAGCGGGAGAATCACCGGGGAGCTGTTTTTT.

V and J are TRBV28 and TRBJ2-2; D tentatively reads TRBD1 or TRBD2 (7 bases each). CDR1 MDHEN and CDR2 SYDVKM come from the germline V gene. Deletions cut 4 bases from V and 3 bases from J, with 18 bases between. The CDR3 is made up of 17 amino acids. Written as DNA, the CDR3 is TGTGCCAGCAGTTCCTGGGGAGGGACAGATCACACCGGGGAGCTGTTTTTT. Protein product: CASSSWGGTDHTGELFF.

The chain joins TRBV6-1 to TRBJ2-7; D could derive from TRBD1 or TRBD2 (5 bases each). V lost 7 bases and J lost 6, with 16 bases in between. The length of the CDR3 is 13 residues. Germline V gene lookup returns CDR1 MNHNS and CDR2 SASEGT. The CDR3 DNA follows: TGTGCCAGCATCCCGGGGCCGGGGCGCGAGCAGTACTTC. It encodes CASIPGPGREQYF.

The genes are TRBV5-4 and TRBJ1-2; D is unclear. The CDR3 spans 14 residues. The ends were cut back, 4 bases at V and 1 base at J, with 11 bases in the middle. Germline values: CDR1 SGHNT, CDR2 YYREEE (reference sequence). CDR3 nucleotides: TGTGCCAGCAGCCAAGATGGCCTTAACTATGGCTACACCTTC. It is translated as CASSQDGLNYGYTF. Full variable domain (remainder filled in from reference TRBV5-4 and TRBJ1-2): ETGVTQSPTHLIKTRGQQVTLRCSSQSGHNTVSWYQQALGQGPQFIFQYYREEENGRGNFPPRFSGLQFPNYSSELNVNALELDDSALYLCASSQDGLNYGYTFGSGTRLTVV.

The V and J genes are TRBV5-6 and TRBJ2-4; D perhaps matches TRBD2 (5 bases). Per the germline V gene, CDR1 is SGHDT and CDR2 is YYEEEE. This CDR3 has 14 amino acids. V gave up 2 bases and J gave up 5 bases, with 11 bases separating them. CDR3 sequence (DNA): TGTGCCAGCAGCTTCAGCCTAGCTGAAAACATTCAGTACTTC. It encodes CASSFSLAENIQYF. The full variable domain, completed using reference TRBV5-6 and TRBJ2-4, is DAGVTQSPTHLIKTRGQQVTLRCSPKSGHDTVSWYQQALGQGPQFIFQYYEEEERQRGNFPDRFSGHQFPNYSSELNVNALLLGDSALYLCASSFSLAENIQYFGAGTRLSVL.

The chain joins TRBV27 to TRBJ2-3; 7 nucleotides agree with TRBD2. The CDR3 runs to 15 residues. Germline V CDR1 and CDR2: MNHEY, SMNVEV (reference sequence). V lost 1 base to trimming and J lost 8 bases; unmatched junction nucleotides: 9. The CDR3 sequence: CASSLWRERPGTQYF. Here the CDR3 DNA reads TGTGCCAGCAGTTTATGGCGGGAGCGCCCCGGTACGCAGTATTTT.

In its sample, this clone was seen once. The chain couples TRBV27 to TRBJ2-7; no clear D gene. Between the trimmed V and J ends, which lost 6 bases and 0 bases, there was a span of 15 bases. Looked up from germline, CDR1 is MNHEY and CDR2 is SMNVEV (reference sequence). There are 15 residues in the CDR3. The CDR3, as DNA: TGTGCCAGCAGCCTACGCCCCCATAGCTCCTACGAGCAGTACTTC. This gives the protein CASSLRPHSSYEQYF.

J is TRBJ2-7 and V is TRBV27, with a possible D match to TRBD1 (5 bases). V gave up 3 bases and J gave up 0 bases, with 15 bases separating them. The CDR3 loop spans 16 amino acids. Germline lookup yields CDR1 MNHEY and CDR2 SMNVEV (reference sequence). The CDR3 sequence: CASSFSRGEDSYEQYF. The DNA of the CDR3 is TGTGCCAGCAGTTTCTCAAGGGGCGAGGACTCCTACGAGCAGTACTTC.

This chain links TRBV6-1 with TRBJ1-5; no clear D gene. Germline V gives CDR1 MNHNS, CDR2 SASEGT. The germline V and J ends were trimmed by 4 bases and 4 bases, with 11 bases remaining between them. This CDR3 comprises 14 residues. Here the CDR3 reads CASSGSGGNQPQHF. CDR3 bases: TGTGCCAGCAGTGGATCCGGAGGGAATCAGCCCCAGCATTTT.

In this sample, this clone turned up a few times. This chain connects TRBV28 to TRBJ2-4, with D unresolved. Germline CDR1 reads MDHEN; CDR2 reads SYDVKM. The CDR3 is 12 amino acids. The V end lost 3 bases, the J end lost 7 bases, and 7 bases lay between the germline ends. CDR3 protein: CASSFESNIQYF. Written as DNA, the CDR3 is TGTGCCAGCAGTTTTGAGAGTAACATTCAGTACTTC.

The chain's CDR3 is CASTTTPDYPSYNEQFF. CDR3 nucleotide sequence: TGTGCCAGTACCACCACCCCAGACTACCCCTCCTACAATGAGCAGTTCTTC. The chain combines TRBV19 with TRBJ2-1, with D perhaps TRBD2 (5 bases). The CDR3 runs 17 residues. CDR1 is LNHDA, CDR2 SQIVND, per germline (reference sequence). V gave up 7 bases and J gave up 0 bases, with 19 bases separating them.

As concerns this clone: This sample includes further DNA sequences coding for the same CDR3. The chain joins TRBV30 to TRBJ1-1; D is unresolved. Trimming removed 0 bases from V and 4 bases from J, with 3 bases in between. This CDR3 region has 11 residues. The germline V gene encodes CDR1 GTSNPN and CDR2 SVGIG (reference sequence). Written as DNA, the CDR3 is TGTGCCTGGAGTGTAGGCACTGAAGCTTTCTTT. As protein: CAWSVGTEAFF.

This chain links TRBV28 with TRBJ2-3; no clear D. The CDR3 extends over 14 amino acids. CDR1 is MDHEN and CDR2 is SYDVKM in the germline V gene. V was shortened by 1 base and J by 4 bases, with 9 bases between the two germline ends. The CDR3, as DNA: TGTGCCAGCAGTTTATTAGTCCTTCCAGATACGCAGTATTTT. Translated, it gives CASSLLVLPDTQYF.

The gene calls are TRBV7-9 and TRBJ2-2, with D perhaps matching TRBD1 (8 bases). V was trimmed by 3 bases and J by 1 base, leaving 15 bases between them. This CDR3 is 17 amino acids long. Germline V gene lookup returns CDR1 SEHNR and CDR2 FQNEAQ (reference sequence). CDR3 in amino acids: CASSLKAGQVNTGELFF. DNA for the CDR3: TGTGCCAGCAGCTTGAAAGCGGGACAGGTGAACACCGGGGAGCTGTTTTTT.

This clone was observed once. This CDR3 reads CASTTLWGDNSPLHF. The CDR3 DNA reads as TGTGCCAGCACCACGCTTTGGGGAGATAATTCACCCCTCCACTTT. The chain joins TRBV2 to TRBJ1-6, with D hard to call. CDR3 size: 15 residues. Germline V CDR1 and CDR2: SNHLY, FYNNEI. Trimming removed 7 bases at V and 5 bases at J, with 15 bases between.

A single count supports this clone. The rearrangement uses TRBV2 and TRBJ1-5, with 8 bases lining up with TRBD1. This CDR3 spans 14 amino acids. V was pared by 7 bases and J by 7 bases, with 9 bases of the junction left unmatched. From germline, CDR1 is SNHLY and CDR2 FYNNEI. CDR3 nucleotide sequence: TGTGCCAGCAAACCCGGACAGGGAGGGCAGCCCCAGCATTTT. This gives the protein CASKPGQGGQPQHF.

The chain recombines TRBV28 with TRBJ2-1; 9 positions agree with TRBD2. J lost 4 bases, V lost 5 bases, and 9 bases had no gene match. The germline CDR1 and CDR2 sequences are MDHEN and SYDVKM. This CDR3 has 16 amino acids. CDR3 loop: CASSQSSGRSYNEQFF. DNA for the CDR3: TGTGCCAGCAGTCAAAGTAGCGGGAGAAGTTACAATGAGCAGTTCTTC.

The count of this clone is one. CDR3 residues: CASGQGGTADTQYF. The CDR3 nucleotides are TGTGCGAGCGGACAGGGGGGGACCGCAGATACGCAGTATTTT. The gene calls are TRBV2 and TRBJ2-3, with 10 nucleotides matching TRBD1. The germline V gene encodes CDR1 SNHLY and CDR2 FYNNEI. The CDR3 loop spans 14 amino acids.

The rearrangement joins TRBV4-1 to TRBJ1-2; D unclear. From germline, CDR1 is MGHRA and CDR2 YSYEKL. CDR3 length: 14 residues. V was clipped by 2 bases and J by 2 bases, with 9 bases between them. The CDR3 sequence: CASSQSQLNYGYTF. CDR3 coding DNA: TGCGCCAGCAGCCAATCCCAACTGAACTATGGCTACACCTTC.